Shown below are 5 T cell receptor beta chains from a single sample sequenced in a study of cytomegalovirus exposure and HLA in healthy donors. PCR amplification relied on 60 Vbeta primers (plus 13 Jbeta primers). The data were produced by immunoSEQ multiplex PCR, yet TCRdb's version contains in-frame clones alone and is incomplete. The table lists about 130,000 clones, less than 80% of them singletons, with more than 2.5% in the top ten. The sequencing input was PBMCs. These receptors all stem from a woman in her 50s in good health and CMV-seronegative.

The chain carries TRBV2 and TRBJ1-1; no definite D call. The V and J ends lost 4 bases and 1 base respectively, with 28 bases between them. Germline V gives CDR1 SNHLY, CDR2 FYNNEI. This CDR3 has 20 residues. CDR3 nucleotide sequence: TGTGCCAGCAGTGGTCCCGGGGTTAGTGGTAGCGGCGGTACGAACACTGAAGCTTTCTTT. As protein: CASSGPGVSGSGGTNTEAFF.

The chain carries TRBV30 and TRBJ1-4, with D perhaps TRBD1 (5 bases). There are 15 residues in the CDR3. CDR1 and CDR2 (germline): GTSNPN, SVGIG (reference sequence). V gave up 7 bases and J gave up 3 bases, with 18 bases separating them. The CDR3 sequence: CASGPSGSANEKLFF. The CDR3 coding sequence is TGTGCCTCAGGACCGTCAGGGTCGGCTAATGAAAAACTGTTTTTT.

The chain links TRBV7-6 to TRBJ2-3, with TRBD2 matching 14 bases. The V gene end was trimmed by 5 bases and the J gene end by 6 bases; junction bases not matched to a gene: 7. CDR3 length equals 16 residues. Germline V gives CDR1 SGHVS, CDR2 FNYEAQ. The CDR3 sequence: CASSKGLAGVWDTQYF. The CDR3 region has the DNA TGTGCCAGCAGCAAGGGACTAGCGGGAGTATGGGATACGCAGTATTTT.

For this clone: A read error may produce the germline difference seen at one junction end. The identical CDR3 is also encoded by other nucleotide sequences in the sample. V gene TRBV2 combines with J gene TRBJ1-2, with D unclear. This CDR3 contains 15 residues. CDR1 is SNHLY and CDR2 is FYNNEI in the germline V gene. CDR3 DNA sequence: TGTGCCAGCAATGAAAACGGAGGACCTCGTCGCGGCTACACCTTC. Residues: CASNENGGPRRGYTF.

This rearrangement joins TRBV6-5 to TRBJ2-7; 7 bases match TRBD1. This CDR3 is built from 15 residues. J lost 3 bases, V lost 2 bases, and 7 bases had no gene match. The V gene's germline CDR1 is MNHEY and CDR2 SVGAGI. The CDR3 nucleotides read TGTGCCAGCAGTTACACACCGGGACAGATCTACGAGCAGTACTTC. This sequence encodes CASSYTPGQIYEQYF.